Below are 27 T cell receptor beta chains sequenced from a single sample in a study of blood T cell repertoires in COVID-19. Data came from immunoSEQ multiplex PCR; TCRdb stores just in-frame clones and leaves some out. The data hold under 300,000 clones, with approximately 82% observed a single time. Sequencing was done on a sample of peripheral blood. The source is a woman aged 18-35 years with acute or convalescent COVID-19.

This sequence joins TRBV5-1 and TRBJ2-1; TRBD2 matches at 11 bases. Germline V gene data show CDR1 as SGHRS and CDR2 as YFSETQ. The CDR3 extends over 15 amino acids. V shed 1 base, J shed 9 bases, and the junction held 6 bases outside the gene matches. The CDR3 reads CASSLTSGSTSEQFF. CDR3 nucleotides: TGCGCCAGCAGCTTGACTAGCGGGAGTACAAGTGAGCAGTTCTTC. Full variable domain (missing parts from reference TRBV5-1 and TRBJ2-1): KAGVTQTPRYLIKTRGQQVTLSCSPISGHRSVSWYQQTPGQGLQFLFEYFSETQRNKGNFPGRFSGRQFSNSRSEMNVSTLELGDSALYLCASSLTSGSTSEQFFGPGTRLTVL.

The chain employs TRBV19 and TRBJ2-1; 14 positions match TRBD2. This CDR3 contains 19 residues. CDR1 is LNHDA and CDR2 is SQIVND in the germline V gene (reference sequence). V shed 2 bases, J shed 5 bases, and the junction held 11 bases outside the gene matches. Here the CDR3 reads CASSIFGRGTSGSHNEQFF. In DNA form, the CDR3 reads TGTGCCAGTAGTATATTCGGAAGAGGGACTAGCGGGAGCCACAATGAGCAGTTCTTC.

This clone appeared a few times. The chain carries TRBV5-1 and TRBJ1-1, with 8 bases lining up with TRBD1. The CDR3 spans 15 residues. V lost 0 bases to trimming and J lost 7 bases; unmatched junction nucleotides: 8. CDR1 SGHRS and CDR2 YFSETQ come from the germline V gene. The CDR3 DNA sequence: TGCGCCAGCAGCTTGGGTTTTGGGACAGGCGATGAAGCTTTCTTT. Translated, it gives CASSLGFGTGDEAFF.

The rearrangement joins TRBV18 to TRBJ2-5, with D tentatively TRBD1 (6 bases). V lost 3 bases, J lost 5 bases, and 16 bases lay in between. The length of the CDR3 is 15 residues. Looked up from germline, CDR1 is KGHSH and CDR2 is LQKENI. CDR3 sequence reads: CASSPGADKTETQYF. The CDR3 region has the DNA TGTGCCAGCTCACCGGGGGCCGATAAGACGGAGACCCAGTACTTC.

This clone was seen a single time. This chain links TRBV11-2 with TRBJ2-3, with 9 bases matching TRBD2. The CDR3 sequence is 17 residues long. J was trimmed by 2 bases and V by 1 base; bases with no gene match: 7. Looked up from germline, CDR1 is SGHAT and CDR2 is FQNNGV. The CDR3 loop is CASSLGWSSGNTDTQYF. As DNA, the CDR3 is TGTGCCAGCAGCTTAGGTTGGTCTAGCGGGAACACAGATACGCAGTATTTT.

This clone is a singleton in its sample. The chain uses TRBV2 and TRBJ1-4; D is ambiguous. The CDR3 loop spans 12 amino acids. From germline, CDR1 is SNHLY and CDR2 FYNNEI. V lost 8 bases and J 6 bases, leaving 10 bases between the germline ends. The CDR3 protein is CASSWSDEKLFF. The CDR3 nucleotides read TGTGCCAGCTCCTGGTCAGATGAAAAACTGTTTTTT.

This clone was picked up a small number of times. V usage is TRBV4-1 and J usage is TRBJ2-1; no clear D. CDR3 length: 17 amino acids. V dropped 2 bases and J dropped 0 bases, with 14 bases sitting between them. Germline V gives CDR1 MGHRA, CDR2 YSYEKL. The CDR3 bases are TGCGCCAGCAGCCAAAAAAGCGCGGAGAGCTCCTACAATGAGCAGTTCTTC. This gives the protein CASSQKSAESSYNEQFF.

The rearrangement uses TRBV30 and TRBJ1-1; 9 positions agree with TRBD1. The CDR3 covers 13 residues. V lost 0 bases and J lost 4; bases outside the gene matches: 0. Germline V gene data show CDR1 as GTSNPN and CDR2 as SVGIG (reference sequence). The CDR3 here is CAWSVQGATEAFF. DNA of the CDR3: TGTGCCTGGAGTGTACAGGGGGCCACTGAAGCTTTCTTT.

The chain combines TRBV20-1 with TRBJ1-2; D not certain. This CDR3 region has 14 residues. The germline V gene has CDR1 DFQATT and CDR2 SNEGSKA (reference sequence). V was pared by 3 bases and J by 0 bases, with 11 bases between. CDR3 DNA: TGCAGTGCTAGTTCCGGGAATGCTAACTATGGCTACACCTTC. It codes for CSASSGNANYGYTF.

In its sample, this clone was seen a few times. The CDR3 DNA follows: TGTGCCAGCCTCGGGACTCCCTACAATGAGCAGTTCTTC. Protein sequence: CASLGTPYNEQFF. The V gene is TRBV19, the J gene TRBJ2-1; tentative D call: TRBD2 (6 bases). The germline V gene has CDR1 LNHDA and CDR2 SQIVND (reference sequence). The germline V and J ends were trimmed by 9 bases and 2 bases, with 11 bases remaining between them. CDR3 length equals 13 residues. Full variable domain (rest looked up from reference TRBV19 and TRBJ2-1): DGGITQSPKYLFRKEGQNVTLSCEQNLNHDAMYWYRQDPGQGLRLIYYSQIVNDFQKGDIAEGYSVSREKKESFPLTVTSAQKNPTAFYLCASLGTPYNEQFFGPGTRLTVL.

V gene TRBV19 combines with J gene TRBJ2-7; D possibly corresponds to TRBD2 (6 bases). Deletions cut 4 bases from V and 2 bases from J, with 9 bases between. Germline CDR1 reads LNHDA; CDR2 reads SQIVND (reference sequence). The CDR3 sequence is 13 residues long. CDR3 sequence (DNA): TGTGCCAGTAGTACGGAGGGGACCTACGAGCAGTACTTC. This encodes CASSTEGTYEQYF.

There are a few counts of this clone. V usage is TRBV6-6 and J usage is TRBJ1-6; D might be TRBD1 (6 bases). The CDR3 loop spans 16 amino acids. The V gene lost 3 bases and the J gene lost 3 bases, with 12 bases spanning the gap. CDR1 and CDR2 from the germline V gene are MNHNY and SVGAGI (reference sequence). The CDR3 coding sequence is TGTGCCAGCAGTTATGGGACACTCGACTATAATTCACCCCTCCACTTT. Translation gives CASSYGTLDYNSPLHF.

With respect to this clone: At one end the junction does not follow the germline gene, possibly because of a read error. This rearrangement joins TRBV12-3 or TRBV12-4 to TRBJ1-5, with TRBD1 matching over 9 bases. This CDR3 comprises 13 residues. The CDR3 DNA is TGTGCCAGCCGCACAGGGGGCAAACAGCCCCAGCATTTT. As protein: CASRTGGKQPQHF.

For the CDR3, the DNA is TGTGCCAGCAGCTTCGCGACAGGCCATGGCTACACCTTC. Translated: CASSFATGHGYTF. J is TRBJ1-2 and V is TRBV7-9, with a weak D call TRBD1 (6 bases). Trimming shortened V by 3 bases and J by 6 bases, and 11 bases separated the two germline ends. Per the germline V gene, CDR1 is SEHNR and CDR2 is FQNEAQ (reference sequence). This CDR3 spans 13 amino acids.

The CDR3 reads CATSRDSPSGGYEQYF. In DNA, the CDR3 is TGTGCCACCAGCAGAGATTCCCCTAGCGGGGGCTACGAGCAGTACTTC. The V call is TRBV15, the J call TRBJ2-7; 10 nucleotides match TRBD2. The CDR3 runs 16 residues. Trimming removed 0 bases from V and 3 bases from J; junction bases left unmatched: 5. Germline CDR1 and CDR2: LNHNV and YYDKDF (reference sequence).

V and J are TRBV28 and TRBJ2-7; 8 bases are shared with TRBD2. Germline CDR1 and CDR2: MDHEN and SYDVKM. With V trimmed by 8 bases and J by 3 bases, 3 bases remained unmatched. This CDR3 is built from 12 residues. CDR3 sequence (DNA): TGTGCCAGCCGAGCGGGAGACTACGAGCAGTACTTC. Amino acids: CASRAGDYEQYF.

This chain's CDR3 is CASSLYGGLSTEAFF. CDR3 sequence (DNA): TGTGCCAGCAGTTTATACGGGGGTTTGAGCACTGAAGCTTTCTTT. This chain connects TRBV27 to TRBJ1-1, with TRBD1 as a possible D gene (5 bases). Per the germline V gene, CDR1 is MNHEY and CDR2 is SMNVEV (reference sequence). Trimming shortened V by 1 base and J by 4 bases, and 13 bases separated the two germline ends. This CDR3 has 15 amino acids.

V is TRBV5-1 and J is TRBJ1-1, with D possibly TRBD1 on 6 matching bases. V was pared by 3 bases and J by 1 base, with 10 bases between. The CDR3 sequence is 14 residues long. In germline, CDR1 is SGHRS, CDR2 YFSETQ. The CDR3 nucleotides read TGCGCCAGCAGCTGGGGACAACAGAACACTGAAGCTTTCTTT. This translates into CASSWGQQNTEAFF.

The chain has TRBV24-1 and TRBJ2-2, with 9 bases lining up with TRBD2. Trimming took 5 bases from V and 6 from J; bases not matched to a gene: 6. The CDR3 contains 15 residues. The germline V gene has CDR1 KGHDR and CDR2 SFDVKD. CDR3 DNA: TGTGCCACCAGTGGGACTAGCGTCCCGGCCGGGGAGCTGTTTTTT. It is translated as CATSGTSVPAGELFF.

DNA for the CDR3: TGTGCCAGTAGTACCCAGGACACAGATACGCAGTATTTT. Translation: CASSTQDTDTQYF. The J gene is TRBJ2-3, the V gene TRBV19; D is undetermined. The V and J ends lost 4 bases and 2 bases respectively, with 7 bases between them. CDR1 and CDR2 (germline): LNHDA, SQIVND (reference sequence). The CDR3 consists of 13 residues. The full variable domain, in which reference TRBV19 and TRBJ2-3 provide the parts outside the CDR3, is DGGITQSPKYLFRKEGQNVTLSCEQNLNHDAMYWYRQDPGQGLRLIYYSQIVNDFQKGDIAEGYSVSREKKESFPLTVTSAQKNPTAFYLCASSTQDTDTQYFGPGTRLTVL.

The CDR3 region has the DNA TGCGCCAGCAGCCAAGATCTCAGGGAAAACATTCAGTACTTC. This codes for CASSQDLRENIQYF. The chain is built from TRBV4-1 and TRBJ2-4; D is possibly TRBD1 (5 bases). Germline V gene sequence: CDR1 MGHRA, CDR2 YSYEKL. The CDR3 totals 14 residues. The ends were cut back, 0 bases at V and 5 bases at J, with 8 bases in the middle.

The chain recombines TRBV30 with TRBJ2-7, with D possibly TRBD1 on 5 matching bases. Germline V gene sequence: CDR1 GTSNPN, CDR2 SVGIG (reference sequence). The CDR3 extends over 14 amino acids. Trimming pared 0 bases from V and 5 bases from J, leaving 14 bases between. The CDR3 DNA sequence: TGTGCCTGGAGTGTAGGGGCAGGGTTAAACGAGCAGTACTTC. Amino acids: CAWSVGAGLNEQYF. Full variable domain (remainder filled in from reference TRBV30 and TRBJ2-7): SQTIHQWPATLVQPVGSPLSLECTVEGTSNPNLYWYRQAAGRGLQLLFYSVGIGQISSEVPQNLSASRPQDRQFILSSKKLLLSDSGFYLCAWSVGAGLNEQYFGPGTRLTVT.

Note on this clone: At one of its ends the junction is not consistent with the germline gene, which may arise from a read error. The genes are TRBV7-7 and TRBJ2-2; TRBD1 agrees at 11 bases. CDR1 is SSHAT and CDR2 is FNYEAQ in the germline V gene (reference sequence). The CDR3 is made up of 17 amino acids. The CDR3 coding sequence is TGTGCTAGCAGCCCCAGAGGGGGACAGGGGGTCACCGGGGAGCTGTTTTTT. Encoded protein: CASSPRGGQGVTGELFF.

The V and J genes are TRBV6-5 and TRBJ2-7, with 10 bases aligning to TRBD2. CDR1 and CDR2 from the germline V gene are MNHEY and SVGAGI. The CDR3 contains 15 residues. The V segment lost 2 bases and the J segment 7 bases; nucleotides outside the gene matches: 8. The CDR3 DNA reads TGTGCCAGCAGTTACGGAGCGGGAGGGCCGGGGGAGCAGTACTTC. As protein: CASSYGAGGPGEQYF.

This rearrangement joins TRBV7-9 to TRBJ2-2; 9 nucleotides agree with TRBD2. V was pared by 5 bases and J by 1 base, with 17 bases of the junction left unmatched. The CDR3 runs to 20 residues. Germline V lookup: CDR1 SEHNR, CDR2 FQNEAQ (reference sequence). For the CDR3, the DNA is TGTGCCAGCAGCACGACCGTTCTAGTTGCGGGAGGGGTGAACACCGGGGAGCTGTTTTTT. The encoded protein is CASSTTVLVAGGVNTGELFF.

The chain has TRBV19 and TRBJ1-6; 10 bases match TRBD1. Per germline, CDR1 LNHDA and CDR2 SQIVND (reference sequence). CDR3 size: 15 residues. The trim removed 3 bases at V and 5 bases at J, leaving 1 base unmatched. CDR3 protein: CASSIDRGHNSPLHF. CDR3 bases: TGTGCCAGTAGTATCGACAGGGGGCATAATTCACCCCTCCACTTT.

The chain has TRBV11-2 and TRBJ2-7; 10 bases are shared with TRBD2. Trimming removed 3 bases from V and 2 bases from J; junction bases left unmatched: 4. The CDR3 sequence is 15 residues long. CDR1 and CDR2 from the germline V gene are SGHAT and FQNNGV. CDR3 DNA: TGTGCCAGCAGCTTCCCTAGCGGGGGAACCTACGAGCAGTACTTC. Residues: CASSFPSGGTYEQYF.